This T cell receptor (beta chain) derives from a study of OX40 agonist ivuxolimab in advanced cancers. This clone was observed once. Its antigen is currently unknown. Data came from immunoSEQ multiplex PCR; TCRdb stores just in-frame clones and leaves some out. The sample consists of some 100,000 clones, approximately 80% of them appearing once. This CDR3 spans 12 amino acids. V shed 3 bases and J shed 6 bases, with 9 bases lying between them. The V gene's germline CDR1 is SGHTA and CDR2 FQGNSA. Study outcomes and limitations: Both blood CD4+ and CD8+ T cells showed clonal growth by week 6 at 0.1 to 3.0 mg/kg.

This chain uses TRBV7-2 with TRBJ2-7; D is undetermined. The specimen comprised CD4+ or CD8+ T cells sorted from blood, sampled in a trial of the OX40 agonist ivuxolimab. The source is an adult with an advanced solid tumor such as melanoma, head and neck, liver or kidney cancer. The CDR3 bases are TGTGCCAGCAGCTTCGGTACCGGCGAGCAGTACTTC. Its translation is CASSFGTGEQYF.